Shown below are 20 T cell receptor beta chains from a single sample sequenced in a study of CXCR3-negative and CXCR3-positive naive CD8 T cells. Points from the study as a whole: Relative to CXCR3-negative naive cells, CXCR3-positive naive cells had more hydrophobic TRB CDR3s.

Antigens for these TCRs are unknown. The TRB cDNA libraries were prepared by 5' RACE with UMI labels. TCRdb re-analyzed the 5' RACE reads; it lists each CDR3 protein once, without DNA. Here the sample table reports about 98,000 distinct CDR3 sequences. The specimen sequenced was naive CXCR3+ CD8+ T cells from blood. Subset meaning: CD45RO-CCR7+CD27+CD95- naive CD8+ T cells expressing CXCR3 (TNR3+). These receptors were obtained from a human donor in good health. Some clones in this sample may be carry-over from other donors' samples.

This rearrangement joins TRBV7-6 to TRBJ2-3; the D call of TRBD2 rests on TCRdb alone, since no DNA is present to check it. This CDR3 is 16 amino acids long. From germline, CDR1 is SGHVS and CDR2 FNYEAQ. The chain's CDR3 is CASSWGTSKDTDTQYF. The full variable domain, completed using reference TRBV7-6 and TRBJ2-3, is GAGVSQSPRYKVTKRGQDVALRCDPISGHVSLYWYRQALGQGPEFLTYFNYEAQQDKSGLPNDRFSAERPEGSISTLTIQRTEQRDSAMYRCASSWGTSKDTDTQYFGPGTRLTVL.

This sequence joins TRBV29-1 and TRBJ2-1; without DNA, the TCRdb call of TRBD1 cannot be checked. CDR3 length equals 13 residues. The germline V gene has CDR1 SQVTM and CDR2 ANQGSEA. The CDR3 loop reads CSPDTLLGGEQFF.

V and J are TRBV27 and TRBJ2-5; the TCRdb D gene call, TRBD1, has no DNA to confirm it. CDR3 length equals 14 residues. The germline gives CDR1 MNHEY, CDR2 SMNVEV (reference sequence). The CDR3 region is CASWGPTSLETQYF.

The rearrangement links TRBV6-2 or TRBV6-3 to TRBJ2-1; absent DNA, TCRdb's TRBD1 call cannot be checked. This CDR3 spans 14 amino acids. Per the germline V gene, CDR1 is MNHEY and CDR2 is SVGEGT. The CDR3 region is CASSWDRFNNEQFF.

This chain links TRBV18 with TRBJ2-1; TCRdb returns TRBD2, unconfirmable since there is no DNA. The CDR3 consists of 16 residues. CDR1 and CDR2 from the germline V gene are KGHSH and LQKENI. The CDR3 region is CASSPPFSGVVHEQFF.

The CDR3 sequence: CASSSGQGGKDTQYF. This chain connects TRBV12-3 or TRBV12-4 to TRBJ2-3; the D call of TRBD1 rests on TCRdb alone, since no DNA is present to check it. The CDR3 covers 15 residues.

The chain couples TRBV5-1 to TRBJ2-7; TCRdb calls TRBD1, which cannot be checked without DNA. This CDR3 has 14 amino acids. Germline CDR1 and CDR2: SGHRS and YFSETQ. CDR3 loop: CASSGQGPSYEQYF.

J is TRBJ1-4 and V is TRBV6-6. In germline, CDR1 is MNHNY, CDR2 SVGAGI (reference sequence). This CDR3 has 18 residues. CDR3 protein: CASSYPSHLDAGDEKLFF.

The V call is TRBV6-4, the J call TRBJ2-1; TCRdb gives TRBD2 as the D gene, but with no DNA this cannot be confirmed. The CDR3 has 15 amino acids. CDR1 MRHNA and CDR2 SNTAGT come from the germline V gene. The CDR3 sequence: CASSDSRGGNNEQFF.

J is TRBJ2-5 and V is TRBV15; TCRdb's D call, TRBD1, is unchecked because there is no DNA. This CDR3 contains 16 residues. The germline CDR1 and CDR2 sequences are LNHNV and YYDKDF (reference sequence). CDR3 protein: CATSRDTPGYQETQYF. The variable domain in full, with the rest retrieved from reference TRBV15 and TRBJ2-5, is DAMVIQNPRYQVTQFGKPVTLSCSQTLNHNVMYWYQQKSSQAPKLLFHYYDKDFNNEADTPDNFQSRRPNTSFCFLDIRSPGLGDTAMYLCATSRDTPGYQETQYFGPGTRLLVL.

The V gene is TRBV19, the J gene TRBJ2-7. Germline V gives CDR1 LNHDA, CDR2 SQIVND (reference sequence). The length of the CDR3 is 12 residues. The CDR3 loop reads CASSKTFDEQYF.

This chain connects TRBV7-2 to TRBJ1-2; TCRdb names TRBD1, which stays unverified in the absence of DNA. Germline CDR1 reads SGHTA; CDR2 reads FQGNSA. CDR3 length equals 17 residues. This CDR3 reads CASSEPTGGGVNYGYTF.

V gene TRBV14 combines with J gene TRBJ2-3. There are 14 residues in the CDR3. Germline V gene data show CDR1 as SGHDN and CDR2 as FVKESK. This chain's CDR3 is CASSQRLGLDTQYF.

This sequence joins TRBV12-3 or TRBV12-4 and TRBJ2-2; TCRdb picks TRBD2, but there is no DNA to check that call. This CDR3 region has 16 residues. CDR3 protein: CASILDSGGGTGELFF.

The rearrangement uses TRBV12-3 or TRBV12-4 and TRBJ2-7; TCRdb selects TRBD1, and the lack of DNA leaves this call unchecked. This CDR3 spans 12 amino acids. CDR3 in amino acids: CASSPRVYEQYF.

This chain links TRBV11-3 with TRBJ2-1. This CDR3 region has 13 residues. Germline values: CDR1 SGHNT, CDR2 YENEEA. This CDR3 is CASRLRLEAEQFF.

This chain connects TRBV20-1 to TRBJ2-7; TCRdb's assignment of TRBD1 cannot be checked, as there is no DNA. The CDR3 has 16 residues. Germline lookup yields CDR1 DFQATT and CDR2 SNEGSKA (reference sequence). The chain's CDR3 is CSARDLQGATFYEQYF.

The gene calls are TRBV29-1 and TRBJ2-7; TCRdb's assignment of TRBD1 cannot be checked, as there is no DNA. The germline gives CDR1 SQVTM, CDR2 ANQGSEA. The CDR3 covers 14 residues. CDR3 sequence reads: CSVDLTGRGHEQYF.

The chain has TRBV19 and TRBJ2-7; TCRdb gives TRBD2 as the D gene, but with no DNA this cannot be confirmed. The CDR3 contains 16 residues. Germline V lookup: CDR1 LNHDA, CDR2 SQIVND (reference sequence). Here the CDR3 reads CASSNGAGTLNYEQYF.

CDR3 sequence reads: CASSKERVGSYEQYF. This chain links TRBV21-1 with TRBJ2-7. TRBV21-1 is a listed pseudogene. The CDR3 sequence is 15 residues long.